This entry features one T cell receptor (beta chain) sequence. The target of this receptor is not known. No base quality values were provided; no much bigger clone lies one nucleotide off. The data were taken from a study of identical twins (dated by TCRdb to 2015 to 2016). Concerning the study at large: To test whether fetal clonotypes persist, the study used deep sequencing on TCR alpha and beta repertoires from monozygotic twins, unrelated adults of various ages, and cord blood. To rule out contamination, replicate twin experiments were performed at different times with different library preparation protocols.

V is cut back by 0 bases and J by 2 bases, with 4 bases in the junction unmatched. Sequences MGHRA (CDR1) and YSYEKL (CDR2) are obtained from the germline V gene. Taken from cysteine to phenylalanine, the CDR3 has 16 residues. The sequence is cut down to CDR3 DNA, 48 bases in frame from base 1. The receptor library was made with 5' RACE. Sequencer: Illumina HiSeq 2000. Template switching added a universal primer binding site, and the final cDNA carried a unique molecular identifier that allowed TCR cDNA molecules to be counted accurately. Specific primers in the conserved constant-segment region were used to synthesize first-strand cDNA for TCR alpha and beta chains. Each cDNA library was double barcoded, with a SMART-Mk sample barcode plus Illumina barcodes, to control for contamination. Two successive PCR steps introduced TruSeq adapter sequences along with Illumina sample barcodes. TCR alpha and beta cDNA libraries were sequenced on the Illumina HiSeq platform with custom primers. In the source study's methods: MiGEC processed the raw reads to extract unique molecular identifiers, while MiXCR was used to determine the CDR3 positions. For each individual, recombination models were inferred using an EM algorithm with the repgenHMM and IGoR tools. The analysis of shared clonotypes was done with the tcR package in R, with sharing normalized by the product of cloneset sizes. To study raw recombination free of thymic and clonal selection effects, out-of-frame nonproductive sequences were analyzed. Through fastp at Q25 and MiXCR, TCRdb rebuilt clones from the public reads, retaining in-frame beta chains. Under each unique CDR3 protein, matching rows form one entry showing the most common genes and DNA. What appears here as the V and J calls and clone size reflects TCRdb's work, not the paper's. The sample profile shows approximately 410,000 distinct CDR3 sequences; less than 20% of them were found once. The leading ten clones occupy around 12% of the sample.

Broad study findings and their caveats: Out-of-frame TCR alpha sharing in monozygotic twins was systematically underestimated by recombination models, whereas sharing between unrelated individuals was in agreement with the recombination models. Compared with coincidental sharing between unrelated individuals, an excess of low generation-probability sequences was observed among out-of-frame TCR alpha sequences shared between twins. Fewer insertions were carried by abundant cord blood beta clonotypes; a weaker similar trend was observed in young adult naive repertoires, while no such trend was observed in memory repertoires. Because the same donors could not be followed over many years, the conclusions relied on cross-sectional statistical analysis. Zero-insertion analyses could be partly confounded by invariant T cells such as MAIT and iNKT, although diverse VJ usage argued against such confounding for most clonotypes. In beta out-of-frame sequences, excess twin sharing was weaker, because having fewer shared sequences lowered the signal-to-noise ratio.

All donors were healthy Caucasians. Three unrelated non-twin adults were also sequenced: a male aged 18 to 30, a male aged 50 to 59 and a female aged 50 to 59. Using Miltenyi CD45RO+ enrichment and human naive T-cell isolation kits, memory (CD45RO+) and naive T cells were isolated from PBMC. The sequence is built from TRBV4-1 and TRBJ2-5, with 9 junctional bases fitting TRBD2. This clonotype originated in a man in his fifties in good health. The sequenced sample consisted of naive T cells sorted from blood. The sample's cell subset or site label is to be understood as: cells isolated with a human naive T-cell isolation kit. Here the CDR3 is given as CASSQDLSGGQETQYF. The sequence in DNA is TGCGCCAGCAGCCAAGATCTTAGCGGGGGTCAAGAGACCCAGTACTTC.